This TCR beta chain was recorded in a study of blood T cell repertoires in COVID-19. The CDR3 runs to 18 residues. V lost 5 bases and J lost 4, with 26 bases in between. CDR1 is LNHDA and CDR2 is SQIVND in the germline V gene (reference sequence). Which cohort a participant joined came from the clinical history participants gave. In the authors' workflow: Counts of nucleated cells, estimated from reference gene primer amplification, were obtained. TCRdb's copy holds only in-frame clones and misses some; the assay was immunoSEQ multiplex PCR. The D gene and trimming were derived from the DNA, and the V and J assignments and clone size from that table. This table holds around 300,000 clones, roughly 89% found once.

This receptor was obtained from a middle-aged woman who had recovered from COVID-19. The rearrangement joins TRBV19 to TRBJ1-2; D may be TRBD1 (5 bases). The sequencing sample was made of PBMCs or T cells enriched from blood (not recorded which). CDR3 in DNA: TGTGCCAGTAGTCACCCAAATGGTCGATATCAGGGAATCTATGGCTACACCTTC. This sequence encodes CASSHPNGRYQGIYGYTF.